One and the same sample provided the 16 T cell receptor beta chains below, sequenced in a study of cytotoxic CD8 clonotypes in ibrutinib-treated CLL. Profiling relied on immunoSEQ multiplex PCR, and the TCRdb table lists in-frame clones only, not all of them. The sample consists of 160,000 or so clones, more than 75% of them appearing once. Source: PBMCs, taken after 12 months of ibrutinib treatment. These receptors all stem from a human donor with chronic lymphocytic leukemia.

The chain employs TRBV6-6 and TRBJ2-7; TRBD1 agrees at 8 bases. J lost 4 bases, V lost 4 bases, and 6 bases had no gene match. The CDR3 is 14 residues long. Germline CDR1 MNHNY, CDR2 SVGAGI (reference sequence). The CDR3 loop reads CASSSTGATYEQYF. Here the CDR3 DNA reads TGTGCCAGCAGTTCGACAGGGGCAACTTACGAGCAGTACTTC.

This clone came up once. V usage is TRBV9 and J usage is TRBJ2-3; 12 bases fit TRBD2. The germline CDR1 and CDR2 sequences are SGDLS and YYNGEE. V lost 4 bases to trimming and J lost 3 bases; unmatched junction nucleotides: 3. CDR3 length equals 15 residues. CDR3 loop: CASSQTSGSTDTQYF. CDR3 sequence (DNA): TGTGCCAGCAGCCAGACTAGCGGGAGTACAGATACGCAGTATTTT.

The chain carries TRBV18 and TRBJ2-7, with D unclear. There are 16 residues in the CDR3. Trimming removed 2 bases from V and 1 base from J, with 15 bases in between. The germline gives CDR1 KGHSH, CDR2 LQKENI. In DNA, the CDR3 is TGTGCCAGCTCACCAAGAGAATCTGGCCTTTCCTACGAGCAGTACTTC. This gives the protein CASSPRESGLSYEQYF.

This CDR3 is CASSLVPGGGLLYEQYF. The CDR3 DNA is TGTGCCAGCAGCTTAGTTCCCGGGGGAGGGCTTCTCTACGAGCAGTACTTC. The J gene is TRBJ2-7, the V gene TRBV7-2, with 7 nucleotides matching TRBD2. Germline CDR1 and CDR2: SGHTA and FQGNSA. The V segment lost 1 base and the J segment 3 bases; nucleotides outside the gene matches: 12. The CDR3 contains 17 residues.

The chain combines TRBV6-5 with TRBJ1-2; maybe TRBD1 (5 bases). Germline CDR1 is MNHEY and CDR2 is SVGAGI. Between the trimmed V and J ends, which lost 2 bases and 4 bases, there was a span of 11 bases. The CDR3 sequence is 14 residues long. In DNA, the CDR3 is TGTGCCAGCAGTTACGCTGGGGGGATCTATGGCTACACCTTC. This encodes CASSYAGGIYGYTF.

The rearrangement links TRBV5-5 to TRBJ1-4, with D tentatively TRBD1 (5 bases). In germline, CDR1 is SGHKS, CDR2 YYEKEE (reference sequence). CDR3 size: 16 residues. Deletions cut 4 bases from V and 0 bases from J, with 13 bases between. The CDR3 loop reads CASSLGPFATNEKLFF. The CDR3 nucleotides are TGTGCCAGCAGCCTGGGACCCTTTGCAACTAATGAAAAACTGTTTTTT.

The chain couples TRBV15 to TRBJ2-3; 8 bases agree with TRBD2. There are 16 residues in the CDR3. V dropped 0 bases and J dropped 4; count of bases not matched to a gene: 6. The V gene's germline CDR1 is LNHNV and CDR2 YYDKDF (reference sequence). CDR3 residues: CATSRDGTRRSDTQYF. DNA of the CDR3: TGTGCCACCAGCAGAGACGGGACTAGACGGTCAGATACGCAGTATTTT.

The chain combines TRBV9 with TRBJ2-3, with D uncertain. The CDR3 has 15 amino acids. Germline V CDR1 and CDR2: SGDLS, YYNGEE. V shed 0 bases and J shed 2 bases, with 10 bases lying between them. CDR3 nucleotide sequence: TGTGCCAGCAGCGTAGGTCCAGGATCCACAGATACGCAGTATTTT. As protein: CASSVGPGSTDTQYF.

The chain joins TRBV10-1 to TRBJ1-5; D gene ambiguous. Germline V gene lookup returns CDR1 WNHNN and CDR2 SYGVQD (reference sequence). V shed 1 base and J shed 9 bases, with 16 bases lying between them. The CDR3 sequence is 15 residues long. The DNA for the CDR3 is TGCGCCAGCAGTGAGTTTGGACGGACCCGAAGGCCCCAGCATTTT. This translates into CASSEFGRTRRPQHF.

V and J are TRBV7-3 and TRBJ2-2, with D unresolved. Trimming pared 2 bases from V and 6 bases from J, leaving 10 bases between. Germline assignment: CDR1 SGHTA and CDR2 FQGTGA. CDR3 size: 14 residues. CDR3 region: CASSLRVSPGELFF. In DNA form, the CDR3 reads TGTGCCAGCAGCTTACGCGTTTCTCCCGGGGAGCTGTTTTTT.

This rearrangement joins TRBV4-1 to TRBJ2-5; D unresolved. The CDR3 is 13 amino acids. Germline CDR1 is MGHRA and CDR2 is YSYEKL. Trimming removed 4 bases from V and 2 bases from J, with 8 bases in between. The DNA of the CDR3 is TGCGCCAGCAGCCGGATAGCTCAAGAGACCCAGTACTTC. This encodes CASSRIAQETQYF.

The genes are TRBV27 and TRBJ2-7; TRBD2 agrees at 13 bases. There are 15 residues in the CDR3. The trim removed 3 bases at V and 3 bases at J, leaving 2 bases unmatched. The V gene's germline CDR1 is MNHEY and CDR2 SMNVEV (reference sequence). The CDR3 bases are TGTGCCAGCAGTTTGACTAGCGGGGGGATCTACGAGCAGTACTTC. Its translation is CASSLTSGGIYEQYF.

The rearrangement links TRBV11-3 to TRBJ2-1; 9 bases map to TRBD2. Germline CDR1 reads SGHNT; CDR2 reads YENEEA. The V and J ends lost 4 bases and 4 bases, in that order; junction bases with no gene match: 5. The CDR3 has 15 amino acids. CDR3 protein: CASSSGLAFYNEQFF. CDR3 DNA: TGTGCCAGCAGCTCGGGACTAGCCTTTTACAATGAGCAGTTCTTC.

This clone was detected only a few times. V gene TRBV15 combines with J gene TRBJ2-3, with 11 bases fitting TRBD1. Losses at the gene ends were 1 base for V and 9 bases for J; bases not matched to a gene: 9. The length of the CDR3 is 16 residues. CDR1 and CDR2 (germline): LNHNV, YYDKDF (reference sequence). The CDR3: CATSRVAGQGDDTQYF. CDR3 sequence (DNA): TGTGCCACCAGCAGAGTGGCGGGACAGGGGGATGACACGCAGTATTTT. The entire variable domain, with the rest obtained from reference TRBV15 and TRBJ2-3, is as follows: DAMVIQNPRYQVTQFGKPVTLSCSQTLNHNVMYWYQQKSSQAPKLLFHYYDKDFNNEADTPDNFQSRRPNTSFCFLDIRSPGLGDTAMYLCATSRVAGQGDDTQYFGPGTRLTVL.

This chain uses TRBV28 with TRBJ1-1; no clear D. This CDR3 has 13 residues. V was shortened by 11 bases and J by 2 bases, with 15 bases between the two germline ends. The V gene's germline CDR1 is MDHEN and CDR2 SYDVKM. The CDR3 here is CAVRISGNTEAFF. CDR3 sequence (DNA): TGTGCCGTCAGGATTTCGGGAAACACTGAAGCTTTCTTT.

In its sample, this clone was seen once. The chain couples TRBV10-3 to TRBJ2-3; no reliable D call. Germline CDR1 is ENHRY and CDR2 is SYGVKD. This CDR3 spans 16 amino acids. V shed 3 bases and J shed 6 bases, with 19 bases lying between them. CDR3: CAISDLRQTSPDTQYF. In DNA, the CDR3 is TGTGCCATCAGTGACTTGCGGCAAACATCCCCCGATACGCAGTATTTT.